This TCR beta chain was identified in a study of post-analysis software for immune sequencing data. Regarding this clonotype: No antigen is known for it.

Unique molecular identifiers were carried by the TCR beta cDNA libraries. In TCRdb, the PCR reads were re-called with MiXCR into one record per CDR3 protein. The data show 380,000 or so distinct CDR3 sequences, about a third seen once. The CDR3 has 16 amino acids. Trimming at V came to 6 bases and at J to 8 bases, leaving 13 bases not matched to a gene. CDR1 is SGHVS, CDR2 FNYEAQ, per germline. Overall study findings and caveats: TRBV5-6, TRBV5-1 and TRBV20-1 were among about 5 TRBV segments more frequent in patients than controls.

The receptor was derived from a girl between 10 and 17 years old with multiple sclerosis. Sequencing input: blood. The V and J genes are TRBV7-6 and TRBJ2-1; 10 bases are a match to TRBD2. This CDR3 reads CASSKGSASGGYEQFF. The CDR3 DNA reads as TGTGCCAGCAGTAAAGGGTCGGCTAGCGGGGGCTATGAGCAGTTCTTC.